This entry features one T cell receptor beta chain sequence. The entry originates in a study of shared clonotypes between healthy human individuals. The test was conducted at deep level. TCRdb keeps only in-frame clones here, not all; method: immunoSEQ multiplex PCR. Of a few million clones listed, about 90% are singletons. It was into CD45RA+ naive and CD45RA-negative memory subsets that the CD4+ cells were split. The germline gives CDR1 SQVTM, CDR2 ANQGSEA. The CDR3 is 11 amino acids. The V end was cut by 6 bases, the J end by 2 bases, with 8 bases between. Input material: naive CD4+ T cells from PBMCs. Specified subset: CD45RA+ positively selected. The TCR originated in a man between 18 and 35 years old in good health. Some clones in this sample may be carry-over from other donors' samples. The gene calls are TRBV29-1 and TRBJ2-7; D uncertain. CDR3 sequence (DNA): TGCAGCGTCGCCTTTGCCTACGAGCAGTACTTC. Protein product: CSVAFAYEQYF.